The clone carrying this T cell receptor beta chain was picked up a small number of times. Investigators reverse transcribed all isolated RNA, so they sequenced expressed TCRB transcripts. The protocol was immunoSEQ multiplex PCR, while the TCRdb copy is restricted to in-frame clones and leaves out a portion. The table lists 400,000 to 500,000 clones, around 13% of them singletons. The data originate from a study of beta chain features in type 1 diabetes. The CDR3 is made up of 11 amino acids. The V gene lost 4 bases and the J gene lost 5 bases, with 6 bases spanning the gap. Germline CDR1 MNHEY, CDR2 SMNVEV (reference sequence). Each donor gave one heparinised blood draw averaging around 120 mL.

This TCR was sampled from a young man in good health. The sample comprised naive CD4+ T cells from blood. The V call is TRBV27, the J call TRBJ2-7, with D tentatively TRBD2 (5 bases). The CDR3 DNA is TGTGCCAGCAGTTCGGGGAACGAGCAGTACTTC. Translated, it gives CASSSGNEQYF.